This T cell receptor beta chain was documented in a study of blood T cell repertoires in COVID-19. Adults between roughly 18 and 100 years of age took part from 24 US areas. Two consecutive negative NP/OP PCR tests, clearance, or resolved symptoms defined Cohort 3 recovery. This CDR3 comprises 16 residues. V shed 5 bases, J shed 6 bases, and the junction held 12 bases outside the gene matches. CDR1 and CDR2 (germline): LNHDA, SQIVND (reference sequence). Study processing details: Reference gene primer amplification yielded estimated nucleated cell counts. TCRdb's table, derived via immunoSEQ multiplex PCR, lists solely in-frame clones and lacks some. V, J and clone size derive from that table, while D and trimming were established from the DNA sequence. This repertoire shows roughly 300,000 clones, around 85% found once; its top ten account for around 2.5%.

The rearrangement uses TRBV19 and TRBJ1-3, with TRBD1 matching over 8 bases. This receptor was obtained from a woman aged 50 to 65 who had recovered from COVID-19. Sequencing used PBMCs or T cells enriched from blood (not recorded which). As DNA, the CDR3 is TGTGCCAGTAGTTACCTCCTGGGACAGGTTGAAAACACCATATATTTT. Amino acid sequence: CASSYLLGQVENTIYF.